One and the same sample provided the 30 T cell receptor beta chains below, sequenced in a study of T-cell reconstitution after alpha-beta-depleted transplantation in children. The TCRbeta library was prepared with unique molecular identifiers. TCRdb independently ran MiXCR on the PCR reads; one entry per CDR3 protein. The sample comprises about 830,000 distinct CDR3 sequences, 15% to 20% of which are singletons, and around 5% rests with the top ten. Sequencing was performed on PBMCs, mostly from graft donor cells, taken 360 days after TCRalphabeta/CD19-depleted stem cell transplant. The receptors here all came from a male patient aged 10-17 years who had a stem cell transplant for acute lymphoblastic leukemia, so the T cells may come from the graft donor.

This clonotype was detected many times. The chain has TRBV20-1 and TRBJ2-2; 8 bases align to TRBD2. The CDR3 runs to 17 residues. The V gene end was trimmed by 2 bases and the J gene end by 0 bases; junction bases not matched to a gene: 8. From germline, CDR1 is DFQATT and CDR2 SNEGSKA (reference sequence). CDR3: CSARRAAGETNTGELFF. The CDR3 bases are TGCAGTGCTAGAAGGGCAGCGGGAGAGACGAACACCGGGGAGCTGTTTTTT.

This chain joins TRBV25-1 and TRBJ1-1; 8 bases map to TRBD1. Germline-derived CDR1 and CDR2 are MGHDK and SYGVNS. V lost 6 bases, J lost 5 bases, and 17 bases stayed unmatched. CDR3 length: 17 residues. The CDR3 region has the DNA TGTGCCAGCAGCGGTTCTCCTATGACAGGGGAGGAAACTGAAGCTTTCTTT. It is translated as CASSGSPMTGEETEAFF.

The rearrangement uses TRBV12-3 or TRBV12-4 and TRBJ2-7; unclear D gene. Trimming shortened V by 6 bases and J by 7 bases, and 16 bases separated the two germline ends. This CDR3 is built from 13 residues. CDR3 DNA: TGTGCCAGCAGAAACCCCCCCCTGGGGGAGCAGTACTTC. Translated, it gives CASRNPPLGEQYF.

The chain joins TRBV27 to TRBJ2-3, with 8 bases matching TRBD2. Germline V CDR1 and CDR2: MNHEY, SMNVEV (reference sequence). This CDR3 region has 16 residues. Germline trimming cut 2 bases from V and 4 bases from J; bases unmatched to any gene: 8. The CDR3 DNA reads as TGTGCCAGCAGTTTAAGGGGTCGGGGGGGCGCAGATACGCAGTATTTT. Translating gives CASSLRGRGGADTQYF.

This clonotype occurred a few times. The chain has TRBV20-1 and TRBJ2-7, with D perhaps TRBD2 (5 bases). CDR1 and CDR2 (germline): DFQATT, SNEGSKA (reference sequence). V was shortened by 6 bases and J by 0 bases, with 15 bases between the two germline ends. The CDR3 has 14 amino acids. In DNA form, the CDR3 reads TGCAGTGCGCCCGACCGGGGTTACTCCTACGAGCAGTACTTC. Translating it yields CSAPDRGYSYEQYF.

CDR3: CSARAPGTARETQYF. CDR3 DNA sequence: TGCAGTGCTAGAGCCCCCGGGACGGCGCGCGAGACCCAGTACTTC. The V gene is TRBV20-1, the J gene TRBJ2-5; tentatively, D is TRBD1 or TRBD2 (5 bases each). The ends were cut back, 1 base at V and 5 bases at J, with 17 bases in the middle. Germline lookup yields CDR1 DFQATT and CDR2 SNEGSKA (reference sequence). CDR3 length: 15 residues.

At least ten counts were recorded for this clonotype. The chain is built from TRBV15 and TRBJ1-5; no reliable D call. CDR3 length equals 12 residues. Trimming took 6 bases from V and 7 from J, leaving 10 bases between them. The germline gives CDR1 LNHNV, CDR2 YYDKDF (reference sequence). CDR3 loop: CATSPVSQPQHF. CDR3 bases: TGTGCCACCAGTCCCGTTAGCCAGCCCCAGCATTTT.

The chain employs TRBV19 and TRBJ1-2, with D uncertain. This CDR3 spans 13 amino acids. Germline CDR1 reads LNHDA; CDR2 reads SQIVND (reference sequence). Trimming removed 6 bases at V and 3 bases at J, with 11 bases between. The CDR3 nucleotides read TGTGCCAGTAGAGTCAGCCGCGACTATGGCTACACCTTC. It encodes CASRVSRDYGYTF.

This clonotype was seen a few times. The J gene is TRBJ1-5, the V gene TRBV10-2; D call uncertain. The CDR3 is 13 amino acids. V dropped 2 bases and J dropped 5 bases, with 7 bases sitting between them. Germline CDR1 WSHSY, CDR2 SAAADI. The CDR3 protein is CASSEPGYQPQHF. Written as DNA, the CDR3 is TGCGCCAGCAGTGAGCCTGGGTATCAGCCCCAGCATTTT.

This clonotype was detected only a few times. V usage is TRBV5-1 and J usage is TRBJ2-1, with 13 positions matching TRBD2. Germline CDR1 reads SGHRS; CDR2 reads YFSETQ. The junction had 6 bases not matched to a gene; V was cut back by 3 bases and J by 0 bases. The CDR3 spans 18 residues. The CDR3 DNA sequence: TGCGCCAGCAGCTCGACGAGGACTAGCGGGAGCTCCTACAATGAGCAGTTCTTC. This sequence encodes CASSSTRTSGSSYNEQFF.

CDR3 coding DNA: TGCAGCGTTGATCAAGGGGGCAGGGAGACCCAGTACTTC. Amino acids: CSVDQGGRETQYF. The chain has TRBV29-1 and TRBJ2-5, with 7 nucleotides matching TRBD1. CDR1 and CDR2 (germline): SQVTM, ANQGSEA. J was trimmed by 5 bases and V by 3 bases; bases with no gene match: 6. CDR3 size: 13 residues.

In its sample, this clonotype was seen many times. The chain carries TRBV29-1 and TRBJ2-3, with 8 bases lining up with TRBD1. Germline V lookup: CDR1 SQVTM, CDR2 ANQGSEA. With V trimmed by 5 bases and J by 6 bases, 7 bases remained unmatched. The CDR3 is 13 amino acids. The CDR3 nucleotides are TGCAGCGTTAGGACAGGGCTCGCCGATACGCAGTATTTT. It is translated as CSVRTGLADTQYF.

This CDR3 is CASSQDGRASTDTQYF. CDR3 DNA sequence: TGTGCCAGCAGCCAAGATGGGAGGGCGAGCACAGATACGCAGTATTTT. The chain carries TRBV3-1 and TRBJ2-3, with 7 bases that match TRBD2. With 0 bases clipped from V and 0 bases from J, the junction kept 3 bases outside the gene matches. The germline V gene encodes CDR1 LGHDT and CDR2 YNNKEL (reference sequence). This CDR3 has 16 amino acids.

This sequence joins TRBV27 and TRBJ2-7, with D tentatively TRBD1 or TRBD2 (6 bases each). The CDR3 consists of 16 residues. Trimming removed 3 bases at V and 2 bases at J, with 17 bases between. From germline, CDR1 is MNHEY and CDR2 SMNVEV (reference sequence). CDR3: CASSFLRQEGAYEQYF. CDR3 nucleotide sequence: TGTGCCAGCAGTTTTTTAAGGCAGGAGGGGGCCTACGAGCAGTACTTC.

This clonotype was detected a few times. The chain employs TRBV12-3 or TRBV12-4 and TRBJ2-7; weak D call: TRBD2 (6 bases). This CDR3 comprises 14 residues. Trimming removed 2 bases at V and 4 bases at J, with 12 bases between. In nucleotides, the CDR3 is TGTGCCAGCAGTTTATTTGGGAGGAGGTACGAGCAGTACTTC. It is translated as CASSLFGRRYEQYF.

The rearrangement uses TRBV4-1 and TRBJ2-1, with a possible D match to TRBD2 (6 bases). Deletions cut 1 base from V and 5 bases from J, with 12 bases between. CDR1 is MGHRA and CDR2 is YSYEKL in the germline V gene. The CDR3 has 15 residues. In DNA form, the CDR3 reads TGCGCCAGCAGCCAAGTTGGGGGGATCAACAATGAGCAGTTCTTC. Translated, it gives CASSQVGGINNEQFF.

The gene calls are TRBV3-1 and TRBJ2-7; D is ambiguous. This CDR3 has 14 amino acids. The V gene's germline CDR1 is LGHDT and CDR2 YNNKEL (reference sequence). Trimming left V 4 bases short and J 6 bases short, with 16 bases between. CDR3 residues: CASSPHLEFSEQYF. The CDR3 DNA reads TGTGCCAGCAGCCCACACCTGGAGTTTTCCGAGCAGTACTTC.

The sample holds a few counts of this clonotype. The chain recombines TRBV27 with TRBJ2-1; 7 nucleotides agree with TRBD1. Germline CDR1 is MNHEY and CDR2 is SMNVEV (reference sequence). V was pared by 1 base and J by 1 base, with 10 bases of the junction left unmatched. The CDR3 contains 18 residues. CDR3 DNA sequence: TGTGCCAGCAGTTTATTGGCACAGGGGTGGGGTTCCTACAATGAGCAGTTCTTC. This gives the protein CASSLLAQGWGSYNEQFF.

The rearrangement joins TRBV18 to TRBJ1-2, with 7 bases identical to TRBD1. Per the germline V gene, CDR1 is KGHSH and CDR2 is LQKENI. The trim removed 1 base at V and 5 bases at J, leaving 13 bases unmatched. The CDR3 covers 17 residues. The CDR3 coding sequence is TGTGCCAGCTCACCACTTGGTCGTACGACAGGGAATTATGGCTACACCTTC. Translating gives CASSPLGRTTGNYGYTF.

This clonotype turned up a few times. The chain couples TRBV20-1 to TRBJ2-7, with 8 bases matching TRBD2. This CDR3 has 16 amino acids. J was trimmed by 0 bases and V by 6 bases; bases with no gene match: 13. CDR1 and CDR2 from the germline V gene are DFQATT and SNEGSKA (reference sequence). CDR3 sequence: CSAEPGLVMSSYEQYF. The CDR3 DNA is TGCAGTGCAGAGCCGGGACTAGTCATGAGCTCCTACGAGCAGTACTTC.

This clonotype was seen more than once but under ten times. The chain is built from TRBV7-9 and TRBJ2-7; 9 nucleotides line up with TRBD1. CDR1 is SEHNR and CDR2 is FQNEAQ in the germline V gene (reference sequence). The length of the CDR3 is 16 residues. Unmatched junction bases numbered 10, after V lost 4 bases and J lost 3 bases. Here the CDR3 reads CASSSAVTGGIYEQYF. DNA for the CDR3: TGTGCCAGCAGCTCCGCTGTGACAGGGGGGATCTACGAGCAGTACTTC.

V and J are TRBV9 and TRBJ2-3, with D possibly matching TRBD2 (5 bases). The CDR3 sequence is 14 residues long. V lost 0 bases and J lost 2, with 7 bases in between. Germline V gives CDR1 SGDLS, CDR2 YYNGEE. The CDR3 sequence: CASSVVGNTDTQYF. CDR3 in DNA: TGTGCCAGCAGCGTAGTCGGGAACACAGATACGCAGTATTTT.

This clonotype was counted ten times or more. The CDR3 is CASSSPDRGYEQYF. The CDR3 nucleotides are TGTGCCAGCAGCAGCCCAGATAGGGGTTACGAGCAGTACTTC. J is TRBJ2-7 and V is TRBV21-1; the D call TRBD1 from the table was never checked on the DNA. TRBV21-1 is reported as a pseudogene. CDR3 length equals 14 residues.

This clonotype was seen more than once but under ten times. The chain carries TRBV11-2 and TRBJ2-7; 10 bases are shared with TRBD2. Germline V CDR1 and CDR2: SGHAT, FQNNGV. Germline trimming cut 1 base from V and 1 base from J; bases unmatched to any gene: 10. This CDR3 is built from 18 residues. The CDR3 sequence is CASSLVSSLAGWSYEQYF. CDR3 bases: TGTGCCAGCAGCTTAGTCTCTTCACTAGCGGGATGGTCCTACGAGCAGTACTTC.

The chain recombines TRBV7-9 with TRBJ2-1; D assignment may be TRBD1 or TRBD2 (7 bases each). Germline V lookup: CDR1 SEHNR, CDR2 FQNEAQ (reference sequence). The CDR3 totals 15 residues. The V end was cut by 4 bases, the J end by 1 base, with 11 bases between. The CDR3 coding sequence is TGTGCCAGCAGCTCAGGGGGGGGTTCCTACAATGAGCAGTTCTTC. Translating it yields CASSSGGGSYNEQFF.

This clonotype was picked up a small number of times. This sequence joins TRBV9 and TRBJ2-2, with TRBD1 matching over 12 bases. The CDR3 spans 17 residues. Germline CDR1 SGDLS, CDR2 YYNGEE. Trimming took 4 bases from V and 5 from J; bases not matched to a gene: 9. The CDR3 DNA reads as TGTGCCAGCAGCCCCCGGGACAGGGGGCTGGGGACCGGGGAGCTGTTTTTT. It is translated as CASSPRDRGLGTGELFF.

V usage is TRBV4-1 and J usage is TRBJ2-3; TRBD2 agrees at 8 bases. The CDR3 totals 17 residues. CDR1 and CDR2 (germline): MGHRA, YSYEKL. V lost 1 base, J lost 1 base, and 7 bases stayed unmatched. The CDR3 DNA sequence: TGCGCCAGCAGCCAAGTTTTCGGGAGGGCTGGCACAGATACGCAGTATTTT. It yields the protein CASSQVFGRAGTDTQYF.

This clonotype came up a few times. V usage is TRBV7-6 and J usage is TRBJ2-1; TRBD1 matches 9 bases. CDR1 is SGHVS and CDR2 is FNYEAQ in the germline V gene. The CDR3 covers 15 residues. J was trimmed by 7 bases and V by 3 bases; bases with no gene match: 7. CDR3 sequence reads: CASSFGGTGLNEQFF. CDR3 in DNA: TGTGCCAGCAGCTTTGGGGGGACAGGGCTAAATGAGCAGTTCTTC. Together with reference TRBV7-6 and TRBJ2-1, the CDR3 gives the full variable domain: GAGVSQSPRYKVTKRGQDVALRCDPISGHVSLYWYRQALGQGPEFLTYFNYEAQQDKSGLPNDRFSAERPEGSISTLTIQRTEQRDSAMYRCASSFGGTGLNEQFFGPGTRLTVL.

This clonotype was observed many times. V and J are TRBV7-9 and TRBJ2-3; TRBD2 aligns across 12 bases. CDR3 length equals 16 residues. Per the germline V gene, CDR1 is SEHNR and CDR2 is FQNEAQ (reference sequence). V was pared by 7 bases and J by 6 bases, with 11 bases of the junction left unmatched. CDR3 in amino acids: CASTFILAGGLDTQYF. In DNA form, the CDR3 reads TGTGCCAGCACCTTCATCCTAGCGGGAGGGCTTGATACGCAGTATTTT.

This clonotype was detected a few times. This CDR3 reads CASSLAMAETQYF. In nucleotides, the CDR3 is TGCGCCAGCAGCTTGGCTATGGCAGAGACCCAGTACTTC. The gene calls are TRBV5-1 and TRBJ2-5; D unresolved. The CDR3 totals 13 residues. Trimming stripped 0 bases from V and 4 bases from J, with 7 bases between. CDR1 is SGHRS, CDR2 YFSETQ, per germline.